The 17 T cell receptor beta chains below were found in one sample sequenced in a study of blood T cell repertoires in COVID-19. Clones were sequenced by immunoSEQ multiplex PCR, and TCRdb holds only the in-frame ones, with some missing. The data hold 55,000 to 80,000 clones, with about 80% observed a single time. The sample consisted of peripheral blood. These receptors came from a man between 65 and 80 years old with acute or convalescent COVID-19.

The chain combines TRBV15 with TRBJ2-3; D ambiguous. Germline CDR1 LNHNV, CDR2 YYDKDF (reference sequence). The germline V and J ends were trimmed by 0 bases and 4 bases, with 8 bases remaining between them. This CDR3 is 14 amino acids long. Written as DNA, the CDR3 is TGTGCCACCAGCAGAGATTCTAGGTCAGATACGCAGTATTTT. Its translation: CATSRDSRSDTQYF.

The chain recombines TRBV9 with TRBJ2-2, with D tentatively TRBD2 (6 bases). The germline gives CDR1 SGDLS, CDR2 YYNGEE. This CDR3 spans 15 amino acids. Trimming took 3 bases from V and 3 from J, leaving 12 bases between them. CDR3 amino acids: CASSGGGAHTGELFF. CDR3 sequence (DNA): TGTGCCAGCAGCGGCGGAGGGGCCCACACCGGGGAGCTGTTTTTT. Complete variable domain (other parts from reference TRBV9 and TRBJ2-2): DSGVTQTPKHLITATGQRVTLRCSPRSGDLSVYWYQQSLDQGLQFLIQYYNGEERAKGNILERFSAQQFPDLHSELNLSSLELGDSALYFCASSGGGAHTGELFFGEGSRLTVL.

This clone came up once. V is TRBV7-9 and J is TRBJ1-1; possibly TRBD1 for D (5 bases). The CDR3 has 14 amino acids. Germline V lookup: CDR1 SEHNR, CDR2 FQNEAQ (reference sequence). V was trimmed by 2 bases and J by 5 bases, leaving 12 bases between them. This chain's CDR3 is CASSLQPEGTEAFF. The CDR3 DNA reads as TGTGCCAGCAGCTTACAGCCGGAGGGGACTGAAGCTTTCTTT.

This rearrangement joins TRBV7-9 to TRBJ1-2; TRBD1 might be the D (5 bases). Germline V gives CDR1 SEHNR, CDR2 FQNEAQ (reference sequence). This CDR3 is built from 13 residues. V was shortened by 5 bases and J by 8 bases, with 15 bases between the two germline ends. This CDR3 is CASSTLIGGGYTF. The DNA for the CDR3 is TGTGCCAGCAGCACCCTCATCGGGGGAGGCTACACCTTC.

The J gene is TRBJ2-7, the V gene TRBV5-5, with a tentative D call TRBD2 (7 bases). The CDR3 spans 13 residues. V lost 2 bases to trimming and J lost 6 bases, with 12 bases between them. Per the germline V gene, CDR1 is SGHKS and CDR2 is YYEKEE (reference sequence). CDR3 sequence: CASSFGGPGEQYF. CDR3 nucleotide sequence: TGTGCCAGCAGCTTCGGGGGGCCGGGCGAGCAGTACTTC.

A single count supports this clone. This rearrangement joins TRBV7-8 to TRBJ1-1; no reliable D call. The CDR3 totals 12 residues. Per germline, CDR1 SGHVS and CDR2 FQNEAQ. Trimming removed 6 bases at V and 1 base at J, with 6 bases between. The CDR3 region has the DNA TGTGCCAGCAGTACACGGAACACTGAAGCTTTCTTT. This gives the protein CASSTRNTEAFF.

The J gene is TRBJ2-3, the V gene TRBV28, with D tentatively TRBD2 (6 bases). The V end was cut by 7 bases, the J end by 1 base, with 12 bases between. The germline CDR1 and CDR2 sequences are MDHEN and SYDVKM. The CDR3 extends over 14 amino acids. The CDR3 reads CASTRDLGTDTQYF. As DNA, the CDR3 is TGTGCCAGCACGCGGGACCTTGGCACAGATACGCAGTATTTT.

This rearrangement joins TRBV7-6 to TRBJ2-1, with D unclear. The ends were cut back, 3 bases at V and 0 bases at J, with 6 bases in the middle. From germline, CDR1 is SGHVS and CDR2 FNYEAQ. This CDR3 contains 14 residues. CDR3: CASSFTVSYNEQFF. Written as DNA, the CDR3 is TGTGCCAGCAGCTTCACGGTCTCCTACAATGAGCAGTTCTTC. The full variable domain, with the rest looked up from reference TRBV7-6 and TRBJ2-1, is GAGVSQSPRYKVTKRGQDVALRCDPISGHVSLYWYRQALGQGPEFLTYFNYEAQQDKSGLPNDRFSAERPEGSISTLTIQRTEQRDSAMYRCASSFTVSYNEQFFGPGTRLTVL.

V usage is TRBV27 and J usage is TRBJ2-7, with 9 bases fitting TRBD2. In germline, CDR1 is MNHEY, CDR2 SMNVEV (reference sequence). J gave up 0 bases and V 10 bases, and 13 bases lay outside the gene matches. This CDR3 has 16 amino acids. DNA for the CDR3: TGTGCCACCCAGTCCAGACTAGCGGATTCCTCCTACGAGCAGTACTTC. Translation gives CATQSRLADSSYEQYF.

The V and J genes are TRBV3-1 (or the pseudogene TRBV3-2) and TRBJ2-7; 10 bases align to TRBD1. CDR1 and CDR2 (germline): LGHDT, YNNKEL (reference sequence). The junction had 7 bases not matched to a gene; V was cut back by 4 bases and J by 4 bases. CDR3 size: 15 residues. The CDR3: CASSLIPGQGYEQYF. CDR3 nucleotide sequence: TGTGCCAGCAGCCTAATTCCGGGACAGGGGTACGAGCAGTACTTC.

This chain joins TRBV7-3 and TRBJ1-2; D is perhaps TRBD1 (6 bases). CDR1 is SGHTA, CDR2 FQGTGA, per germline. The CDR3 has 15 residues. V lost 1 base to trimming and J lost 6 bases, with 15 bases between them. The CDR3 region is CASSLSAGRGHGYTF. For the CDR3, the DNA is TGTGCCAGCAGCTTAAGCGCAGGCAGGGGTCATGGCTACACCTTC.

The chain joins TRBV19 to TRBJ2-7; the match to TRBD2 covers 12 bases. CDR1 is LNHDA, CDR2 SQIVND, per germline (reference sequence). The junction had 5 bases not matched to a gene; V was cut back by 4 bases and J by 4 bases. There are 15 residues in the CDR3. This CDR3 is CASSKTSGRGYEQYF. DNA of the CDR3: TGTGCCAGTAGTAAGACTAGCGGGAGAGGGTACGAGCAGTACTTC.

J is TRBJ1-4 and V is TRBV19, with 8 bases identical to TRBD1. V gave up 10 bases and J gave up 7 bases; unmatched junction bases: 11. The CDR3 covers 14 residues. The germline gives CDR1 LNHDA, CDR2 SQIVND (reference sequence). In DNA, the CDR3 is TGTGCCACCAGTGGACAGGGTGGCATTGAAAAACTGTTTTTT. It codes for CATSGQGGIEKLFF. Full variable domain (outside the CDR3, taken from reference TRBV19 and TRBJ1-4): DGGITQSPKYLFRKEGQNVTLSCEQNLNHDAMYWYRQDPGQGLRLIYYSQIVNDFQKGDIAEGYSVSREKKESFPLTVTSAQKNPTAFYLCATSGQGGIEKLFFGSGTQLSVL.

The gene calls are TRBV9 and TRBJ2-1, with 8 nucleotides matching TRBD1. The germline CDR1 and CDR2 sequences are SGDLS and YYNGEE. The CDR3 sequence is 12 residues long. V shed 4 bases, J shed 8 bases, and the junction held 2 bases outside the gene matches. The CDR3 region has the DNA TGTGCCAGCAGCAAGACAGGGGATGAGCAGTTCTTC. It codes for CASSKTGDEQFF.

The gene calls are TRBV21-1 and TRBJ2-7; the D call in the table, TRBD2, was not verified against the DNA. TRBV21-1 corresponds to a pseudogene. The CDR3 runs to 17 residues. CDR3 coding DNA: TGTGCCAGCAGCAAATGGTATGGTACTAGCGGGAGATACGAGCAGTACTTC. This encodes CASSKWYGTSGRYEQYF.

This chain connects TRBV6-2 or TRBV6-3 to TRBJ1-1, with D maybe TRBD1 (5 bases). The CDR3 extends over 14 amino acids. Trimming removed 2 bases at V and 4 bases at J, with 11 bases between. The germline V gene encodes CDR1 MNHEY and CDR2 SVGEGT. This CDR3 is CASSYQGRGTEAFF. The CDR3 nucleotides are TGTGCCAGCAGTTACCAGGGAAGGGGCACTGAAGCTTTCTTT.

The chain has TRBV7-9 and TRBJ1-4; maybe TRBD1 (5 bases). The ends were cut back, 0 bases at V and 10 bases at J, with 15 bases in the middle. Germline V lookup: CDR1 SEHNR, CDR2 FQNEAQ (reference sequence). The CDR3 sequence is 15 residues long. The DNA for the CDR3 is TGTGCCAGCAGCTTAGCGGACACGCGAATGGGAAAACTGTTTTTT. This gives the protein CASSLADTRMGKLFF.